This T cell receptor beta chain is drawn from a study of monozygotic twins with inflammatory bowel disease. A template switching step added UMIs, each with a 6-nucleotide sample barcode. TCRdb re-called the 5' RACE reads and shows each CDR3 protein once, DNA omitted. The data include more than 100,000 distinct CDR3 sequences; the top ten clones carry 1.9%. CDR3 length equals 17 residues. Germline V CDR1 and CDR2: MNHNS, SASEGT. This receptor was obtained from a human donor with ulcerative colitis or Crohn's disease, or a healthy co-twin of an affected twin (not recorded which). This chain joins TRBV6-1 and TRBJ2-5; the D gene TCRdb calls, TRBD1, cannot be checked with no DNA. Source material: blood. CDR3: CASSPRKTQGAGETQYF.